The sequence of this T cell receptor (beta chain) was determined in a study of blood T cell repertoires in COVID-19. Study-wide background: The United States, Italy and Spain were the sources of the acute and convalescent COVID-19 samples. T cells, B-cell-depleted T cells, or PBMCs supplied cDNA or gDNA.

Here immunoSEQ multiplex PCR was the method, and the copy in TCRdb shows in-frame clones only, minus some. Of some 120,000 clones in the sample, roughly 86% are singletons; the top ten hold 3.5% to 5.5%. CDR1 and CDR2 from the germline V gene are MNHNY and SVGAGI (reference sequence). V lost 5 bases to trimming and J lost 1 base, with 21 bases between them. This CDR3 region has 18 residues. What was sequenced was peripheral blood. The chain links TRBV6-6 to TRBJ1-3; D gene unclear. The receptor's source is a man in his forties or fifties with acute or convalescent COVID-19. CDR3 sequence reads: CASSHKSGARGSGNTIYF. The CDR3 coding sequence is TGTGCCAGCAGTCACAAGAGCGGCGCCCGCGGGTCTGGAAACACCATATATTTT.